This entry concerns a single T cell receptor (beta chain). The record originates from a study of blood T cell repertoires in COVID-19. Looking at the study overall: COVID-19 samples collected from the United States, Italy and Spain covered acute and convalescent phases. The cDNA or gDNA used as material had been derived from T cells, B-cell-depleted T cells, or PBMCs.

TCRdb's table, derived via immunoSEQ multiplex PCR, lists solely in-frame clones and lacks some. The profile shows about 240,000 clones, more than 85% of them singletons. The CDR3 covers 13 residues. The V end was cut by 6 bases, the J end by 8 bases, with 19 bases between. The V gene's germline CDR1 is SQVTM and CDR2 ANQGSEA. The chain combines TRBV29-1 with TRBJ1-2; D is unresolved. The origin of this receptor is a woman aged 70-85 years with active or convalescent COVID-19. The sequencing input was peripheral blood. The CDR3 sequence is CSVSLSRAEGYTF. Written as DNA, the CDR3 is TGCAGCGTGAGCCTGAGTCGTGCCGAGGGCTACACCTTC.